This TCR beta chain was captured by sequencing in a study of blood T cell repertoires in COVID-19 (dated by TCRdb to about 2020). Notes on the research overall: The collaborator samples originated in the United States, Italy and Spain and spanned the acute and convalescent phases of COVID-19. Deeply sampled blood TCRbeta repertoires from subjects exposed to, actively infected with, or recovered from COVID-19 were included in the dataset. The repertoires were made available in a free public database intended to serve as a resource for research on the immune response to SARS-CoV-2. The samples were drawn from two sources: the first 160 participants of the ongoing ImmuneRACE study, and fewer than 1,500 subjects contributed by 6 global collaborators. HLA class I and class II types, where available, came from metadata supplied by the sample provider rather than from assay-based typing. Sample metadata almost always included a de-identified subject ID, COVID-19 status, age in years and sex. The material from the prospective study consisted of cDNA or gDNA derived from T cells, B-cell-depleted T cells, or PBMCs.

V loses 3 bases, J loses 1 base, and the germline ends lie 7 bases apart. CDR1 and CDR2, looked up from the germline V gene, are SGHTA and FQGNSA. The CDR3 contains 14 residues, cysteine and phenylalanine counted. Of the read, only the CDR3 DNA is kept; its 42 bases are in frame from base 1. General conclusions and limits of the study: How much clinical and demographic metadata was included differed by source and by participant, and the metadata was provided uncurated.

Collaborating institutions collected whole blood in K2EDTA tubes following their own protocols. For TCRbeta analysis, collaborator samples were shipped as frozen whole blood, as isolated PBMCs, or as DNA extracted from either sample type. About this clone itself: Its antigen is not yet known. No much larger clone is present one base from it, and per-base qualities are unavailable.

The immunoSEQ Assay, a bias-controlled multiplex PCR, was used to amplify TCRbeta CDR3 regions from genomic DNA. Per the authors' processing: The number of nucleated cells in each sample was estimated from the amplification of reference gene primers within the assay. Sequence reads were collapsed and filtered to measure the absolute abundance of every unique TCRbeta CDR3 rearrangement. Productive Simpson clonality was computed per sample as the square root of Simpson's diversity index over productive rearrangements. Held by TCRdb, this immuneACCESS table contains in-frame sequences only and omits some clones. Under half of the omission traces to an unresolved V gene where checked; the cause of the rest is unknown. The V and J calls and clone size are taken from that table; D and trimming were inferred from the DNA. In this sample the table shows 15,000 to 20,000 clones, roughly 82% of which occur a single time. Of the sample, 21% falls within the top ten clones.

Material: peripheral blood. The chain couples TRBV7-2 to TRBJ2-1, with TRBD2 perhaps the D gene, on 6 matching bases. The sequence came from a man older than 75 with active COVID-19. The DNA sequence follows: TGTGCCAGCAGCTTTAGCGGTTCCTACAATGAGCAGTTCTTC. The resulting protein is CASSFSGSYNEQFF.